This T cell receptor beta chain was captured by sequencing in a study of blood T cell repertoires in COVID-19. Looking at the study overall: Sources were T cells, B-cell-depleted T cells, or PBMCs; the material itself was cDNA or gDNA.

Germline-derived CDR1 and CDR2 are SGHAT and FQNNGV. V dropped 4 bases and J dropped 1 base, with 7 bases sitting between them. The length of the CDR3 is 14 residues. Clones were read by immunoSEQ multiplex PCR, and TCRdb kept only the in-frame ones, dropping some. Of about 280,000 clones listed, 65% to 90% are singletons. This chain joins TRBV11-2 and TRBJ2-2; D not certain. Sequencing was carried out using peripheral blood. The origin of this receptor is a man aged 45-60 years with active or convalescent COVID-19. CDR3 coding DNA: TGTGCCAGCAGCTCGGGTGGGAACACCGGGGAGCTGTTTTTT. Translating gives CASSSGGNTGELFF.